A single sample is the source of the 25 T cell receptor beta chains below, sequenced in a study of T cell changes during pregnancy in multiple sclerosis. The data were produced by immunoSEQ multiplex PCR, yet TCRdb's version contains in-frame clones alone and is incomplete. The sample comprises approximately 83,000 clones, 94% of which are singletons, and around 2.3% rests with the top ten. The sequences come from peripheral blood, collected in the third trimester of pregnancy. These receptors all come from a female donor with multiple sclerosis, enrolled in a pregnancy study.

This chain connects TRBV6-5 to TRBJ2-3, with no clear D. CDR1 is MNHEY, CDR2 SVGAGI, per germline. V lost 0 bases and J 6 bases, leaving 7 bases between the germline ends. The CDR3 consists of 13 residues. The DNA of the CDR3 is TGTGCCAGCAGTTACTCGTTTCGGGATACGCAGTATTTT. Protein sequence: CASSYSFRDTQYF.

The V gene is TRBV18, the J gene TRBJ1-1; the D gene is possibly TRBD1 (5 bases). Trimming shortened V by 3 bases and J by 3 bases, and 14 bases separated the two germline ends. The CDR3 runs to 15 residues. The germline CDR1 and CDR2 sequences are KGHSH and LQKENI. This CDR3 reads CASSPKVGVDTEAFF. As DNA, the CDR3 is TGTGCCAGCTCACCCAAGGTAGGGGTGGACACTGAAGCTTTCTTT.

This clone appeared a single time. V is TRBV10-3 and J is TRBJ2-3, with D perhaps TRBD2 (6 bases). The V end lost 3 bases, the J end lost 2 bases, and 12 bases lay between the germline ends. CDR1 is ENHRY, CDR2 SYGVKD, per germline. The CDR3 contains 15 residues. The CDR3 loop is CAISEGTAYTDTQYF. The CDR3 nucleotides are TGTGCCATCAGTGAAGGGACTGCTTACACAGATACGCAGTATTTT.

The chain couples TRBV13 to TRBJ2-2; a weak D match, TRBD1 (5 bases). V was pared by 7 bases and J by 5 bases, with 8 bases between. CDR1 PRHDT and CDR2 FYEKMQ come from the germline V gene (reference sequence). The CDR3 spans 12 residues. The DNA of the CDR3 is TGTGCCAGCAAACAGGCGACCGGGGAGCTGTTTTTT. Translated, it gives CASKQATGELFF.

This chain links TRBV28 with TRBJ1-1; 8 bases map to TRBD1. Per the germline V gene, CDR1 is MDHEN and CDR2 is SYDVKM. This CDR3 region has 12 residues. V was clipped by 6 bases and J by 11 bases; unmatched bases: 8. Here the CDR3 reads CASSFGQGRAFF. The DNA for the CDR3 is TGTGCCAGCAGCTTTGGACAGGGTCGGGCTTTCTTT. Using reference TRBV28 and TRBJ1-1 for the parts outside the CDR3, the full variable domain is DVKVTQSSRYLVKRTGEKVFLECVQDMDHENMFWYRQDPGLGLRLIYFSYDVKMKEKGDIPEGYSVSREKKERFSLILESASTNQTSMYLCASSFGQGRAFFGQGTRLTVV.

This clone was detected once. The chain joins TRBV13 to TRBJ1-2, with D possibly being TRBD1 (6 bases). Germline-derived CDR1 and CDR2 are PRHDT and FYEKMQ (reference sequence). The CDR3 covers 17 residues. Trimming removed 4 bases from V and 6 bases from J, with 24 bases in between. CDR3 sequence (DNA): TGTGCCAGCAGCTGGGGGTCGGGTTTACAGGGACCCCATGGCTACACCTTC. This sequence encodes CASSWGSGLQGPHGYTF.

Remarks on this clone: Other DNA sequences of this sample code for an identical CDR3. This chain links TRBV7-2 with TRBJ1-1; D may be TRBD1 (6 bases). The CDR3 extends over 12 amino acids. Trimming pared 2 bases from V and 5 bases from J, leaving 6 bases between. The germline V gene encodes CDR1 SGHTA and CDR2 FQGNSA. In nucleotides, the CDR3 is TGTGCCAGCAGCTTAAGGGGGACTGAAGCTTTCTTT. It yields the protein CASSLRGTEAFF.

This sequence joins TRBV28 and TRBJ1-1; D not resolved. The CDR3 spans 14 residues. Germline values: CDR1 MDHEN, CDR2 SYDVKM. V lost 1 base and J 0 bases, leaving 6 bases between the germline ends. CDR3 nucleotides: TGTGCCAGCAGTTTATTAAGCCTGAACACTGAAGCTTTCTTT. This codes for CASSLLSLNTEAFF.

The chain links TRBV15 to TRBJ1-3; D is possibly TRBD1 (5 bases). The CDR3 extends over 14 amino acids. CDR1 and CDR2 (germline): LNHNV, YYDKDF (reference sequence). The ends were cut back, 9 bases at V and 1 base at J, with 13 bases in the middle. The CDR3 spells CATAPGGSGNTIYF. The CDR3 nucleotides are TGTGCCACTGCTCCGGGGGGATCTGGAAACACCATATATTTT.

The genes are TRBV28 and TRBJ2-1, with 10 positions matching TRBD1. V lost 6 bases to trimming and J lost 8 bases; unmatched junction nucleotides: 4. The CDR3 has 13 amino acids. Per germline, CDR1 MDHEN and CDR2 SYDVKM. Here the CDR3 reads CASRLDRGYEQFF. DNA of the CDR3: TGTGCCAGCAGATTGGACAGGGGGTATGAGCAGTTCTTC.

The count of this clone is one. CDR3 sequence (DNA): TGTGCCAGCATTTCAGACAGAGTCTATGGCTACACCTTC. Translation gives CASISDRVYGYTF. The chain couples TRBV2 to TRBJ1-2; weak D call: TRBD1 (5 bases). Germline V gene data show CDR1 as SNHLY and CDR2 as FYNNEI. The CDR3 length is 13 residues. V gave up 7 bases and J gave up 4 bases, with 13 bases separating them.

The chain links TRBV9 to TRBJ2-1, with 8 bases fitting TRBD2. With 0 bases clipped from V and 9 bases from J, the junction kept 5 bases outside the gene matches. CDR1 is SGDLS, CDR2 YYNGEE, per germline. The CDR3 runs 14 residues. Written as DNA, the CDR3 is TGTGCCAGCAGCGTAGTCACTAGCGGAGCTGAGCAGTTCTTC. Translating gives CASSVVTSGAEQFF.

The chain combines TRBV2 with TRBJ2-1; D not certain. The V end was cut by 4 bases, the J end by 0 bases, with 10 bases between. The CDR3 covers 15 residues. Germline CDR1 SNHLY, CDR2 FYNNEI. Written as DNA, the CDR3 is TGTGCCAGCAGTGTCGCCGCAGGCTCCTACAATGAGCAGTTCTTC. Translation gives CASSVAAGSYNEQFF.

The chain employs TRBV19 and TRBJ1-4, with 7 positions matching TRBD1. The V gene end was trimmed by 10 bases and the J gene end by 14 bases; junction bases not matched to a gene: 10. CDR1 is LNHDA and CDR2 is SQIVND in the germline V gene (reference sequence). The CDR3 loop spans 11 amino acids. CDR3 DNA sequence: TGTGCCACCGGGACAGATGCTTGGCTGTTTTTT. This sequence encodes CATGTDAWLFF.

The chain uses TRBV15 and TRBJ1-5, with D perhaps matching TRBD1 (5 bases). CDR1 LNHNV and CDR2 YYDKDF come from the germline V gene (reference sequence). Trimming pared 1 base from V and 6 bases from J, leaving 13 bases between. The CDR3 length is 15 residues. The CDR3 is CATSRGGGVGQPQHF. CDR3 nucleotides: TGTGCCACCAGCAGAGGTGGGGGGGTTGGTCAGCCCCAGCATTTT.

This sequence joins TRBV4-2 and TRBJ1-2; D gene ambiguous. CDR1 and CDR2 from the germline V gene are LGHNA and YNFKEQ. The CDR3 is 13 residues long. V lost 1 base, J lost 8 bases, and 11 bases lay in between. Here the CDR3 reads CASSQAGELGYTF. The DNA for the CDR3 is TGTGCCAGCAGCCAAGCCGGGGAATTAGGCTACACCTTC.

The gene calls are TRBV5-6 and TRBJ2-2; 11 nucleotides line up with TRBD2. The CDR3 consists of 16 residues. CDR1 and CDR2 (germline): SGHDT, YYEEEE. Trimming removed 0 bases from V and 5 bases from J; junction bases left unmatched: 3. DNA for the CDR3: TGTGCCAGCAGCTTGGGGCTAGCGGGAGGAACCGGGGAGCTGTTTTTT. Its protein product is CASSLGLAGGTGELFF.

The chain has TRBV5-1 and TRBJ2-7; D may be TRBD1 (6 bases). Trimming took off 4 bases at V and 5 bases at J, with 13 bases between the two ends. The germline CDR1 and CDR2 sequences are SGHRS and YFSETQ. The CDR3 is 13 residues long. The CDR3: CASSRPTGDEQYF. CDR3 bases: TGCGCCAGCAGCAGGCCGACAGGAGACGAGCAGTACTTC.

In this sample, this clone turned up once. For the CDR3, the DNA is TGTGCCAGCAGCGTACAAGCGGGAGCTGATACGCAGTATTTT. Protein product: CASSVQAGADTQYF. The V and J genes are TRBV9 and TRBJ2-3, with 8 bases matching TRBD2. Germline CDR1 reads SGDLS; CDR2 reads YYNGEE. CDR3 length: 14 amino acids. Trimming at V came to 1 base and at J to 6 bases, leaving 4 bases not matched to a gene.

V gene TRBV19 combines with J gene TRBJ1-1, with 10 bases identical to TRBD1. The germline gives CDR1 LNHDA, CDR2 SQIVND (reference sequence). CDR3 size: 16 residues. V was clipped by 5 bases and J by 5 bases; unmatched bases: 11. This chain's CDR3 is CASSRDRGRRRTEAFF. CDR3 sequence (DNA): TGTGCCAGTAGTCGGGACAGGGGAAGAAGGCGGACTGAAGCTTTCTTT.

The chain carries TRBV29-1 and TRBJ2-4, with TRBD1 matching over 10 bases. This CDR3 contains 14 residues. J gave up 8 bases and V 7 bases, and 11 bases lay outside the gene matches. Germline V CDR1 and CDR2: SQVTM, ANQGSEA. Here the CDR3 reads CSASSGTGADIQYF. CDR3 bases: TGCAGCGCATCATCGGGGACAGGGGCGGACATTCAGTACTTC.

This clone was seen a few times. The chain joins TRBV29-1 to TRBJ1-1, with unresolved D. The CDR3 runs to 13 residues. Trimming stripped 4 bases from V and 4 bases from J, with 13 bases between. Germline CDR1 is SQVTM and CDR2 is ANQGSEA. CDR3 sequence reads: CSVAELGSTEAFF. The DNA of the CDR3 is TGCAGCGTTGCGGAGCTGGGGAGCACTGAAGCTTTCTTT.

As DNA, the CDR3 is TGTGCCAGCAGTTTGACAGGGGCTAACGGCTACACCTTC. Translated, it gives CASSLTGANGYTF. The rearrangement links TRBV6-5 to TRBJ1-2; 8 positions agree with TRBD1. The CDR3 length is 13 residues. With V trimmed by 4 bases and J by 8 bases, 6 bases remained unmatched. Germline values: CDR1 MNHEY, CDR2 SVGAGI.

The chain combines TRBV6-5 with TRBJ1-4; D is uncertain. Trimming took 0 bases from V and 5 from J, leaving 7 bases between them. Germline V gene lookup returns CDR1 MNHEY and CDR2 SVGAGI. The CDR3 has 14 residues. The CDR3 coding sequence is TGTGCCAGCAGTTACTCCAGCGCGAATGAAAAACTGTTTTTT. Protein product: CASSYSSANEKLFF.

V is TRBV2 and J is TRBJ2-1; D is uncertain. Germline values: CDR1 SNHLY, CDR2 FYNNEI. The CDR3 runs to 15 residues. V was clipped by 8 bases and J by 7 bases, with 21 bases between them. The CDR3 region is CASPGPRGDANEQFF. CDR3 coding DNA: TGTGCCAGCCCCGGCCCGAGAGGCGATGCGAATGAGCAGTTCTTC.